Shown below are 24 T cell receptor beta chains from a single sample sequenced in a study of glioma-infiltrating T cells. The iRepertoire nested amplicon-rescue multiplex PCR amplified TCR alpha and beta CDR3s from RNA. Each CDR3 protein gets one entry after TCRdb re-called the multiplex PCR reads with MiXCR. The table lists roughly 130,000 distinct CDR3 sequences, roughly a quarter of them singletons. Source material: glioma tissue, nonneoplastic brain tissue, or PBMCs (not recorded which). These receptors all stem from a human donor with low-grade glioma or glioblastoma, undergoing nonglioma brain surgery, or in good health (not recorded which).

This clonotype was counted ten times or more. J is TRBJ2-3 and V is TRBV7-2; 8 nucleotides match TRBD2. Trimming cost V 10 bases and J 7 bases; bases outside gene matches: 13. CDR3 size: 14 residues. Germline CDR1 is SGHTA and CDR2 is FQGNSA. The CDR3 region is CATTSTLAGNTQYF. CDR3 nucleotides: TGTGCCACAACAAGCACGCTAGCGGGTAATACGCAGTATTTT.

This clonotype has ten or more counts. CDR3 DNA sequence: TGTGCCAGTAGTGCTAGCGGGGGGGCAGGGAATGAGCAGTTCTTC. Translated: CASSASGGAGNEQFF. The chain is built from TRBV19 and TRBJ2-1; 12 positions agree with TRBD2. V lost 5 bases and J lost 7; bases outside the gene matches: 6. This CDR3 comprises 15 residues. CDR1 and CDR2 (germline): LNHDA, SQIVND (reference sequence).

This clonotype has a handful of counts. The chain has TRBV6-1 and TRBJ2-1; 8 bases are shared with TRBD2. The CDR3 is 17 amino acids. Trimming at V came to 6 bases and at J to 4 bases, leaving 14 bases not matched to a gene. The germline V gene encodes CDR1 MNHNS and CDR2 SASEGT. The CDR3 DNA reads TGTGCCAGCAGCCCCGGGGCGCGGGGGGCTCTTTACAATGAGCAGTTCTTC. It codes for CASSPGARGALYNEQFF.

V is TRBV7-9 and J is TRBJ1-1; 8 nucleotides line up with TRBD1. J was trimmed by 4 bases and V by 5 bases; bases with no gene match: 9. The CDR3 consists of 15 residues. The germline gives CDR1 SEHNR, CDR2 FQNEAQ (reference sequence). The CDR3, as DNA: TGTGCCAGCAGCCGAAGAGGACAGGGAGGCACTGAAGCTTTCTTT. Its translation is CASSRRGQGGTEAFF.

This clonotype occurred a few times. V and J are TRBV7-9 and TRBJ2-2; D gene ambiguous. Per the germline V gene, CDR1 is SEHNR and CDR2 is FQNEAQ (reference sequence). The CDR3 covers 13 residues. With 0 bases removed from V and 6 bases from J, the gap between germline ends came to 5 bases. CDR3 nucleotides: TGTGCCAGCAGCTTAGCTAACGCCGGGGAGCTGTTTTTT. This codes for CASSLANAGELFF.

As regards this clonotype: This may be a read error: a much more frequent sequence differs by one nucleotide. V is TRBV7-6 and J is TRBJ1-2; perhaps TRBD1 as D (6 bases). The CDR3 is 13 amino acids. The V and J ends lost 5 bases and 3 bases respectively, with 10 bases between them. CDR1 SGHVS and CDR2 FNYEAQ come from the germline V gene. The CDR3: CASSRAGDYGYTF. The CDR3 coding sequence is TGTGCCAGCAGCAGGGCAGGGGACTATGGCTACACCTTC.

V and J are TRBV20-1 and TRBJ2-5, with 8 bases matching TRBD2. The CDR3 spans 16 residues. The ends lost 3 bases at V and 1 base at J; junction bases unmatched: 10. Germline values: CDR1 DFQATT, CDR2 SNEGSKA (reference sequence). CDR3 sequence (DNA): TGCAGTGCTAGCGGACGACTAGCGCATCCCCAAGAGACCCAGTACTTC. This sequence encodes CSASGRLAHPQETQYF.

In its sample, this clonotype was seen a few times. V usage is TRBV28 and J usage is TRBJ2-1; 10 nucleotides line up with TRBD1. Germline assignment: CDR1 MDHEN and CDR2 SYDVKM. The CDR3 totals 14 residues. V lost 5 bases to trimming and J lost 7 bases; unmatched junction nucleotides: 5. The CDR3 DNA follows: TGTGCCAGCAGTAGACAGGGGGCGGGAAATGAGCAGTTCTTC. Its protein product is CASSRQGAGNEQFF.

This clonotype was seen at least ten times. This rearrangement joins TRBV7-2 to TRBJ1-1, with TRBD1 as a possible D gene (6 bases). The V gene lost 8 bases and the J gene lost 4 bases, with 17 bases spanning the gap. CDR3 size: 14 residues. Germline V gene sequence: CDR1 SGHTA, CDR2 FQGNSA. For the CDR3, the DNA is TGTGCCAGCGGCGGACAGAACGTTGCCACTGAAGCTTTCTTT. Its protein is CASGGQNVATEAFF.

In this sample, this clonotype turned up many times. Here the CDR3 reads CASSLAQSGNTIYF. CDR3 coding DNA: TGTGCCAGCAGTTTGGCCCAATCTGGAAACACCATATATTTT. The chain joins TRBV27 to TRBJ1-3; D unclear. V was pared by 3 bases and J by 1 base, with 7 bases between. Germline CDR1 and CDR2: MNHEY and SMNVEV (reference sequence). This CDR3 region has 14 residues.

This clonotype was found many times. V gene TRBV20-1 combines with J gene TRBJ1-1; D is unclear. CDR3 length: 13 amino acids. V dropped 3 bases and J dropped 3 bases, with 11 bases sitting between them. Per the germline V gene, CDR1 is DFQATT and CDR2 is SNEGSKA (reference sequence). CDR3 sequence: CSARYWDDTEAFF. The CDR3 DNA reads TGCAGTGCTAGGTATTGGGATGACACTGAAGCTTTCTTT.

The V gene is TRBV19, the J gene TRBJ1-1; TRBD1 matches 7 bases. The V gene's germline CDR1 is LNHDA and CDR2 SQIVND (reference sequence). The CDR3 runs 13 residues. Trimming took 8 bases from V and 3 from J; bases not matched to a gene: 6. The CDR3 protein is CASLSTGYTEAFF. CDR3 coding DNA: TGTGCCAGTCTGTCGACAGGGTACACTGAAGCTTTCTTT.

This rearrangement joins TRBV7-9 to TRBJ2-3; TRBD1 aligns across 10 bases. This CDR3 is built from 14 residues. Unmatched junction bases numbered 7, after V lost 5 bases and J lost 8 bases. Germline V lookup: CDR1 SEHNR, CDR2 FQNEAQ (reference sequence). The CDR3 sequence is CASSPDRGPFTQYF. The CDR3, as DNA: TGTGCCAGCAGCCCCGACAGGGGGCCTTTTACGCAGTATTTT.

This clonotype was seen only once. The chain's CDR3 is CASSYPVDTGELFF. The CDR3 DNA reads as TGTGCCAGCAGTTACCCTGTTGACACCGGGGAGCTGTTTTTT. V gene TRBV6-6 combines with J gene TRBJ2-2; D not certain. The germline CDR1 and CDR2 sequences are MNHNY and SVGAGI (reference sequence). V was trimmed by 2 bases and J by 3 bases, leaving 7 bases between them. The CDR3 has 14 residues.

This clonotype has just a few counts. The J gene is TRBJ2-1, the V gene TRBV12-3 or TRBV12-4; D may be TRBD2 (6 bases). The germline V and J ends were trimmed by 5 bases and 1 base, with 12 bases remaining between them. The CDR3 loop spans 15 amino acids. CDR3 nucleotides: TGTGCCAGCAGTCCCGATAGCGGTTCCTACAATGAGCAGTTCTTC. Amino acid sequence: CASSPDSGSYNEQFF.

This clonotype turned up a few times. This sequence joins TRBV7-9 and TRBJ2-1; unclear D gene. V was pared by 3 bases and J by 1 base, with 16 bases between. Germline V lookup: CDR1 SEHNR, CDR2 FQNEAQ (reference sequence). The CDR3 length is 17 residues. The CDR3 protein is CASSFSTGLGSYNEQFF. CDR3 coding DNA: TGTGCCAGCAGCTTTTCGACTGGGCTAGGGTCCTACAATGAGCAGTTCTTC.

Details on this clonotype: Germline and junction disagree at one end, which may indicate a read error. The chain uses TRBV6-1 and TRBJ1-3; maybe TRBD1 (5 bases). The CDR3 runs to 15 residues. Germline loops: CDR1 MNHNS, CDR2 SASEGT. The CDR3 sequence is CAISDPGGSGNTIYF. The CDR3, as DNA: TGTGCCATCAGTGATCCTGGGGGGTCTGGAAACACCATATATTTT.

This clonotype has ten or more counts. This chain links TRBV6-1 with TRBJ2-5; D may be TRBD2 (6 bases). The CDR3 runs 15 residues. Trimming took 5 bases from V and 3 from J, leaving 16 bases between them. Germline values: CDR1 MNHNS, CDR2 SASEGT. The CDR3 bases are TGTGCCAGCAGTCCCGGCAGGGCGGGAAAAGAGACCCAGTACTTC. As protein: CASSPGRAGKETQYF.

This clonotype occurred many times. The chain employs TRBV3-1 and TRBJ1-5, with D possibly matching TRBD1 (5 bases). The CDR3 is 14 amino acids. Germline V CDR1 and CDR2: LGHDT, YNNKEL (reference sequence). The ends were cut back, 1 base at V and 6 bases at J, with 10 bases in the middle. CDR3 amino acids: CASSQARGGQPQHF. In DNA, the CDR3 is TGTGCCAGCAGCCAAGCGCGCGGGGGTCAGCCCCAGCATTTT.

There are many counts of this clonotype. The rearrangement links TRBV20-1 to TRBJ1-1; the D is unclear. V lost 3 bases to trimming and J lost 0 bases, with 8 bases between them. The CDR3 loop spans 13 amino acids. Per the germline V gene, CDR1 is DFQATT and CDR2 is SNEGSKA (reference sequence). The CDR3 nucleotides are TGCAGTGCTAGGACACTCTTGAACACTGAAGCTTTCTTT. It codes for CSARTLLNTEAFF.

On this clonotype: Compared with germline, one end of the junction differs, possibly owing to a read error. The rearrangement uses TRBV4-2 and TRBJ1-1, with D unclear. The CDR3 consists of 15 residues. The germline V gene has CDR1 LGHNA and CDR2 YNFKEQ. CDR3 amino acids: CASSPEEHPNTEAYF. In DNA, the CDR3 is TGTGCCAGCAGCCCCGAGGAACACCCGAACACTGAAGCTTACTTT.

This clonotype was detected only a few times. The J gene is TRBJ2-2, the V gene TRBV7-9; a possible D gene is TRBD2 (7 bases). Trimming removed 4 bases from V and 1 base from J, with 16 bases in between. The CDR3 length is 17 residues. The germline CDR1 and CDR2 sequences are SEHNR and FQNEAQ (reference sequence). The CDR3 DNA follows: TGTGCCAGCAGCTCCTATGGGGGGGCCTGGAACACCGGGGAGCTGTTTTTT. It specifies CASSSYGGAWNTGELFF. Based on the CDR3 plus reference TRBV7-9 and TRBJ2-2, the full variable domain is DTGVSQNPRHKITKRGQNVTFRCDPISEHNRLYWYRQTLGQGPEFLTYFQNEAQLEKSRLLSDRFSAERPKGSFSTLEIQRTEQGDSAMYLCASSSYGGAWNTGELFFGEGSRLTVL.

Points on this clonotype: This may be a read error: a much more frequent sequence differs by one nucleotide. The CDR3 does not end in the conserved phenylalanine or tryptophan, so this is likely a read error. The rearrangement joins TRBV20-1 to TRBJ1-1; a weak D match, TRBD1 (5 bases). The CDR3 is made up of 13 amino acids. The V end was cut by 1 base, the J end by 3 bases, with 9 bases between. The germline V gene has CDR1 DFQATT and CDR2 SNEGSKA (reference sequence). As DNA, the CDR3 is TGCAGTGCTAGAGGGGGCTTGTACACTGAAGCTTTCTCT. The encoded protein is CSARGGLYTEAFS.

Ten or more counts support this clonotype. The chain is built from TRBV4-1 and TRBJ1-6, with TRBD1 as a possible D gene (5 bases). Germline-derived CDR1 and CDR2 are MGHRA and YSYEKL. The ends were cut back, 6 bases at V and 5 bases at J, with 14 bases in the middle. The length of the CDR3 is 15 residues. The CDR3 region is CASREGEANNSPLHF. In nucleotides, the CDR3 is TGCGCCAGCAGGGAAGGGGAGGCAAATAATTCACCCCTCCACTTT.